This is a list of T cell receptor beta chains from one sample in a study of CD8 T cells in ankylosing spondylitis. TCRdb itself ran the 5' RACE reads through MiXCR, one entry per CDR3 protein. The sample has 250,000 or so distinct CDR3 sequences, 20% to 30% seen once; the top ten hold 0.61%. The sequencing sample was made of blood, either unsorted or a sorted T cell fraction (not recorded which). The receptors were gathered from a male donor with ankylosing spondylitis or in good health (not recorded which). CDR3s include the opening cysteine and the closing phenylalanine or tryptophan. D genes are given only for firm matches. Some rows mark clone size as missing; the rest say once, few, many or name a class of expanded clone.

abundance: NA; v_gene: TRBV28; j_gene: TRBJ2-7; d_gene: TRBD1; CDR3nt: TGTGCCAGCAGTCCCGGGGACAGGCCCTACGAGCAGTACTTC; CDR3aa: CASSPGDRPYEQYF
abundance: few; v_gene: TRBV20-1; j_gene: TRBJ1-6; d_gene: TRBD1; CDR3nt: TGCAGTGCTAGCTGGGACAGAACTTCACCCCTCCACTTT; CDR3aa: CSASWDRTSPLHF
abundance: many; v_gene: TRBV5-1; j_gene: TRBJ1-2; d_gene: NA; CDR3nt: TGCGCCAGCAGCCCAGGACAGACCTTTGGCTACACCTTC; CDR3aa: CASSPGQTFGYTF
abundance: NA; v_gene: TRBV20-1; j_gene: TRBJ1-1; d_gene: TRBD1; CDR3nt: TGCAGTGCCGATGACAGGGACACTGAAGCTTTCTTT; CDR3aa: CSADDRDTEAFF
abundance: once; v_gene: TRBV5-1; j_gene: TRBJ2-1; d_gene: NA; CDR3nt: TGCGCCAGCAGCGAGACTAGTTACTTCAATGAGCAGTTCTTC; CDR3aa: CASSETSYFNEQFF
abundance: NA; v_gene: TRBV6-1; j_gene: TRBJ1-4; d_gene: TRBD1; CDR3nt: TGTGCCAGCAGTCCACCCGGACAGGATGGCGATGAAAAACTGTTTTTT; CDR3aa: CASSPPGQDGDEKLFF
abundance: NA; v_gene: TRBV2; j_gene: TRBJ1-3; d_gene: NA; CDR3nt: TGTGCCAGCAGTCCGACAGAGTCCGGAAACACCATATATTTT; CDR3aa: CASSPTESGNTIYF
abundance: few; v_gene: TRBV29-1; j_gene: TRBJ2-7; d_gene: NA; CDR3nt: TGCAGCGTTTGGCACGCCGGGACAAGTTTTTCCTACGAGCAGTACTTC; CDR3aa: CSVWHAGTSFSYEQYF
abundance: many; v_gene: TRBV20-1; j_gene: TRBJ1-4; d_gene: NA; CDR3nt: TGCAGTGCAAACAGGAGAGGAGGTGAAAAACTGTTTTTT; CDR3aa: CSANRRGGEKLFF
abundance: NA; v_gene: TRBV20-1; j_gene: TRBJ1-5; d_gene: NA; CDR3nt: TGCAGTGCTAGCTGGGCCGCAAATCAGCCCCAGCATTTT; CDR3aa: CSASWAANQPQHF
abundance: NA; v_gene: TRBV20-1; j_gene: TRBJ2-1; d_gene: TRBD2; CDR3nt: TGCAGTGCTAGACACAAAGTAAGCGGGGGGGAGCAGTTCTTC; CDR3aa: CSARHKVSGGEQFF
abundance: many; v_gene: TRBV20-1; j_gene: TRBJ1-2; d_gene: NA; CDR3nt: TGCAGTGCAACGGGGCCGGCCGGCTACACCTTC; CDR3aa: CSATGPAGYTF
abundance: many; v_gene: TRBV20-1; j_gene: TRBJ2-5; d_gene: TRBD2; CDR3nt: TGCAGTTGGGGGGGGAGAGAGACCCAGTACTTC; CDR3aa: CSWGGRETQYF
abundance: NA; v_gene: TRBV7-9; j_gene: TRBJ2-3; d_gene: NA; CDR3nt: TGTGCCAGCGGGCCAAACCCCCCAGATACGCAGTATTTT; CDR3aa: CASGPNPPDTQYF
abundance: NA; v_gene: TRBV5-1; j_gene: TRBJ2-7; d_gene: TRBD2; CDR3nt: TGCGCCAGCAGCCGAGGCCTAGCGGGGCCCTCCTACGAGCAGTACTTC; CDR3aa: CASSRGLAGPSYEQYF
abundance: few; v_gene: TRBV12-3/TRBV12-4; j_gene: TRBJ1-3; d_gene: TRBD1; CDR3nt: TGTGCCAGCATTGCGGACAGGGCTAGAAACACCATATATTTT; CDR3aa: CASIADRARNTIYF
abundance: once; v_gene: TRBV10-3; j_gene: TRBJ1-1; d_gene: NA; CDR3nt: TGTGCCACTCAGACAGTCTCGAACACTGAAGCTTTCTTT; CDR3aa: CATQTVSNTEAFF
abundance: NA; v_gene: TRBV29-1; j_gene: TRBJ2-6; d_gene: NA; CDR3nt: TGCAGCGGGGAGACAGTATCCAACTCTGGGGCCAACGTCCTGACTTTC; CDR3aa: CSGETVSNSGANVLTF
abundance: many; v_gene: TRBV20-1; j_gene: TRBJ1-1; d_gene: NA; CDR3nt: TGCAGTGCTGAAAATCAGGGAACTGAAGCTTTCTTT; CDR3aa: CSAENQGTEAFF
abundance: many; v_gene: TRBV12-3/TRBV12-4; j_gene: TRBJ2-1; d_gene: NA; CDR3nt: TGTGCCAGCAGTTTAAGGGACACCCCTCGGAATGAGCAGTTCTTC; CDR3aa: CASSLRDTPRNEQFF
abundance: many; v_gene: TRBV10-3; j_gene: TRBJ2-7; d_gene: TRBD1; CDR3nt: TGTGCCATCAGGGGCACCGGGACAGGGACCTACGAGCAGTACTTC; CDR3aa: CAIRGTGTGTYEQYF
abundance: few; v_gene: TRBV29-1; j_gene: TRBJ1-2; d_gene: NA; CDR3nt: TGCAGCGTTGAACATACCTTTGTAGAGGGTGGCTACACCTTC; CDR3aa: CSVEHTFVEGGYTF
abundance: NA; v_gene: TRBV28; j_gene: TRBJ2-1; d_gene: TRBD1; CDR3nt: TGTGCCAGCAGCCCAAACAACAGGGGGCGGAGATACAATGAGCAGTTCTTC; CDR3aa: CASSPNNRGRRYNEQFF
abundance: many; v_gene: TRBV12-3/TRBV12-4; j_gene: TRBJ2-3; d_gene: NA; CDR3nt: TGTGCCAGCAGTTTAAGGAAATTCACAGATACGCAGTATTTT; CDR3aa: CASSLRKFTDTQYF
abundance: many; v_gene: TRBV10-3; j_gene: TRBJ2-7; d_gene: TRBD2; CDR3nt: TGTGCCATCTCCGGGACTAGCGGACAGTACTTC; CDR3aa: CAISGTSGQYF
abundance: many; v_gene: TRBV20-1; j_gene: TRBJ2-4; d_gene: TRBD1; CDR3nt: TGCAGTGCTTTCCGGGACAGGGGAAACATTCAGTACTTC; CDR3aa: CSAFRDRGNIQYF
abundance: NA; v_gene: TRBV20-1; j_gene: TRBJ2-5; d_gene: NA; CDR3nt: TGCAGTGCTAGAGATCTCAGGGTTGGCGAGACCCAGTACTTC; CDR3aa: CSARDLRVGETQYF
abundance: few; v_gene: TRBV20-1; j_gene: TRBJ2-3; d_gene: TRBD1; CDR3nt: TGCAGTGCTAGAGACCCGTCGGGACAGAACCTGGATACGCAGTATTTT; CDR3aa: CSARDPSGQNLDTQYF
abundance: NA; v_gene: TRBV5-1; j_gene: TRBJ2-3; d_gene: NA; CDR3nt: TGCGCCAGCACCCCTCAGGGTCTCACAGATACGCAGTATTTT; CDR3aa: CASTPQGLTDTQYF
abundance: NA; v_gene: TRBV2; j_gene: TRBJ2-7; d_gene: NA; CDR3nt: TGTGCCAGCAAACCCGCGGGCCAGACGGGGATTTACGAGCAGTACTTC; CDR3aa: CASKPAGQTGIYEQYF
abundance: NA; v_gene: TRBV4-1; j_gene: TRBJ2-7; d_gene: NA; CDR3nt: TGCGCCAGCAGCCAAGATTCATCCTACGAGCAGTACTTC; CDR3aa: CASSQDSSYEQYF
abundance: many; v_gene: TRBV20-1; j_gene: TRBJ2-7; d_gene: NA; CDR3nt: TGCAGTGGTTGGTCCTCCTACGAGCAGTACTTC; CDR3aa: CSGWSSYEQYF
abundance: NA; v_gene: TRBV24-1; j_gene: TRBJ2-2; d_gene: NA; CDR3nt: TGTGCCACCAGTGATCCCACTATCGGGGGTACCGGGGAGCTGTTTTTT; CDR3aa: CATSDPTIGGTGELFF
abundance: many; v_gene: TRBV12-3/TRBV12-4; j_gene: TRBJ1-2; d_gene: TRBD1; CDR3nt: TGTGCCAGCAGCAAACAGGGGCGCAATGGCTACACCTTC; CDR3aa: CASSKQGRNGYTF
abundance: many; v_gene: TRBV20-1; j_gene: TRBJ2-7; d_gene: TRBD2; CDR3nt: TGCAGTGCCAAACCTTCTGTAGCGGGGGGACCCTACGAGCAGTACTTC; CDR3aa: CSAKPSVAGGPYEQYF
abundance: many; v_gene: TRBV20-1; j_gene: TRBJ2-1; d_gene: NA; CDR3nt: TGCAGTGCTACTCGCGGAGAGCAGTTCTTC; CDR3aa: CSATRGEQFF
abundance: few; v_gene: TRBV7-9; j_gene: TRBJ2-7; d_gene: TRBD1; CDR3nt: TGTGCCAGCAGCTGGACAGGACTCTACGAGCAGTACTTC; CDR3aa: CASSWTGLYEQYF
abundance: many; v_gene: TRBV5-1; j_gene: TRBJ1-1; d_gene: NA; CDR3nt: TGCGCCAGCAGCTTGGATCCCGGGCGCACAAGAGAGAACACTGAAGCTTTCTTT; CDR3aa: CASSLDPGRTRENTEAFF
abundance: few; v_gene: TRBV6-5; j_gene: TRBJ1-1; d_gene: NA; CDR3nt: TGTGCCAGCAGTTACTCGCAACAGGTCGGATGGACTGAAGCTTTCTTT; CDR3aa: CASSYSQQVGWTEAFF
abundance: NA; v_gene: TRBV5-5; j_gene: TRBJ2-1; d_gene: TRBD1; CDR3nt: TGTGCCAGCAGCGCCAACCTACAGGGGAGCTCCTACAATGAGCAGTTCTTC; CDR3aa: CASSANLQGSSYNEQFF
abundance: many; v_gene: TRBV7-7; j_gene: TRBJ2-3; d_gene: NA; CDR3nt: TGTGCCAGCAGCTTAAGTATTGCGGGGCACACAGATACGCAGTATTTT; CDR3aa: CASSLSIAGHTDTQYF
abundance: many; v_gene: TRBV6-1; j_gene: TRBJ1-5; d_gene: NA; CDR3nt: TGTGCCAGCAGTCGGTATAGCAATCAGCCCCAGCATTTT; CDR3aa: CASSRYSNQPQHF
abundance: few; v_gene: TRBV20-1; j_gene: TRBJ1-1; d_gene: TRBD1; CDR3nt: TGCAGTGCTAGAGCGGGACAGAAGAACACTGAAGCTTTCTTT; CDR3aa: CSARAGQKNTEAFF
abundance: few; v_gene: TRBV10-3; j_gene: TRBJ1-2; d_gene: NA; CDR3nt: TGTGCCATCAGCCCGGACAGAGTTAACTATGGCTACACCTTC; CDR3aa: CAISPDRVNYGYTF
abundance: NA; v_gene: TRBV12-3/TRBV12-4; j_gene: TRBJ2-2; d_gene: TRBD1; CDR3nt: TGTGCCAGCAGTCACGGGACAGGGAGTTTATCGGGGGAGCTGTTTTTT; CDR3aa: CASSHGTGSLSGELFF
abundance: NA; v_gene: TRBV30; j_gene: TRBJ2-3; d_gene: TRBD2; CDR3nt: TGTGCCTGGAGTGTGTCGGGGGGGCTACCAGATACGCAGTATTTT; CDR3aa: CAWSVSGGLPDTQYF
abundance: many; v_gene: TRBV20-1; j_gene: TRBJ2-3; d_gene: TRBD2; CDR3nt: TGCAGTGCTAGAGAATCCGGGGGGGTAGATACGCAGTATTTT; CDR3aa: CSARESGGVDTQYF
abundance: once; v_gene: TRBV12-3/TRBV12-4; j_gene: TRBJ2-3; d_gene: NA; CDR3nt: TGTGCCAGCGCCAGCCGAGTAGGTACGCAGTATTTT; CDR3aa: CASASRVGTQYF
abundance: NA; v_gene: TRBV10-3; j_gene: TRBJ1-1; d_gene: NA; CDR3nt: TGTGCCATCAGCGCCGAGGGGAACACTGAAGCTTTCTTT; CDR3aa: CAISAEGNTEAFF
abundance: many; v_gene: TRBV5-7; j_gene: TRBJ1-5; d_gene: TRBD1; CDR3nt: TGTGCCAGCAGCTACACAGGGGATCTACGCAATCAGCCCCAGCATTTT; CDR3aa: CASSYTGDLRNQPQHF
abundance: NA; v_gene: TRBV29-1; j_gene: TRBJ2-3; d_gene: TRBD1; CDR3nt: TGCAGCGTTGATTGGACAGGGGGCTTTGGTACAGATACGCAGTATTTT; CDR3aa: CSVDWTGGFGTDTQYF